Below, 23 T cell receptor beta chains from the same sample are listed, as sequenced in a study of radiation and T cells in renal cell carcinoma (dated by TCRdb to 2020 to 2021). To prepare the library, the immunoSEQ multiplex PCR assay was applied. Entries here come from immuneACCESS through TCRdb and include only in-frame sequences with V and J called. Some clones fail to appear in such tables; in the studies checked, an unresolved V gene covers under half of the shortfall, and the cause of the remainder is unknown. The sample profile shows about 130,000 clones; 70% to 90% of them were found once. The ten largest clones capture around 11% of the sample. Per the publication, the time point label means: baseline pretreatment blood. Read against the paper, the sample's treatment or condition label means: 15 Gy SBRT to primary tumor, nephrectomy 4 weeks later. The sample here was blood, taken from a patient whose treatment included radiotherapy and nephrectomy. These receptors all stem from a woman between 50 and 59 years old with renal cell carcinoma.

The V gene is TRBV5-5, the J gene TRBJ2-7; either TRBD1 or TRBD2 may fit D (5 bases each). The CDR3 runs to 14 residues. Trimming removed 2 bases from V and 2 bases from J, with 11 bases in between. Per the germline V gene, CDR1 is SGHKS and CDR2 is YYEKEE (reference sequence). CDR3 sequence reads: CASSFFGGTYEQYF. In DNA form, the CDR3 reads TGTGCCAGCAGCTTCTTTGGGGGAACCTACGAGCAGTACTTC.

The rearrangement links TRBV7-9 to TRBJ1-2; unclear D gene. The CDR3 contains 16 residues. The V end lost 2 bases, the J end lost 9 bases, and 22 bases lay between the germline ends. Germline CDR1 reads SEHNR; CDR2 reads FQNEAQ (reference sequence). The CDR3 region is CASSLPVAAEGMSYTF. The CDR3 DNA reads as TGTGCCAGCAGCTTACCCGTCGCGGCAGAAGGAATGAGCTACACCTTC. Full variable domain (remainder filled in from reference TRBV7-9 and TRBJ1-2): DTGVSQNPRHKITKRGQNVTFRCDPISEHNRLYWYRQTLGQGPEFLTYFQNEAQLEKSRLLSDRFSAERPKGSFSTLEIQRTEQGDSAMYLCASSLPVAAEGMSYTFGSGTRLTVV.

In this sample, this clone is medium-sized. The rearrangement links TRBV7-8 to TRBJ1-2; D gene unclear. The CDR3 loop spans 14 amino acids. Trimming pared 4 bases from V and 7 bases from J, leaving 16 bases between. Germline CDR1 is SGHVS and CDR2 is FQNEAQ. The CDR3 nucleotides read TGTGCCAGCAGCTCAACGAGGAGTTTCGGTGGCTACACCTTC. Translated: CASSSTRSFGGYTF.

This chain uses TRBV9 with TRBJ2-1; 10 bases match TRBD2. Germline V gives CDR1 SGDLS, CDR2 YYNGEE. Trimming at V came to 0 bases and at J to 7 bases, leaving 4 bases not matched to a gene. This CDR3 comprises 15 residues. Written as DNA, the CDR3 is TGTGCCAGCAGCGTAGGCAGCGGGGGGGCTAATGAGCAGTTCTTC. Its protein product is CASSVGSGGANEQFF.

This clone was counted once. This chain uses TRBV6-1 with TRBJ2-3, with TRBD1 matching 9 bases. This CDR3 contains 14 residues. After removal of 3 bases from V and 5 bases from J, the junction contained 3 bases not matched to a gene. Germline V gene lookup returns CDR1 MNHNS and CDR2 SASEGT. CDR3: CASSDTGGVDTQYF. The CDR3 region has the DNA TGTGCCAGCAGTGATACAGGGGGCGTAGATACGCAGTATTTT.

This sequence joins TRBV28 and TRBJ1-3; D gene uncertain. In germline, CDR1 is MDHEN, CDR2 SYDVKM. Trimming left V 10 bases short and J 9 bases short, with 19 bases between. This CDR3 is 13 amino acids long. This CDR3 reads CATPDPARGTIYF. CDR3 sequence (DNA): TGTGCCACCCCAGACCCTGCTCGGGGCACCATATATTTT.

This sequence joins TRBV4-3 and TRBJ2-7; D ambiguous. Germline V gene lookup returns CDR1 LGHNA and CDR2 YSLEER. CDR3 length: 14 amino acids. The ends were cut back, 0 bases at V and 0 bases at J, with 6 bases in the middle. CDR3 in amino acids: CASSQDLSSYEQYF. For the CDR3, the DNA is TGCGCCAGCAGCCAAGATTTGAGCTCCTACGAGCAGTACTTC.

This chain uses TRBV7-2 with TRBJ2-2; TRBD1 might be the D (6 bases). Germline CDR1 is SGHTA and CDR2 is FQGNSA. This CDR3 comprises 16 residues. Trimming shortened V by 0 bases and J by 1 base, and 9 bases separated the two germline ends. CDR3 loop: CASSLALTGNTGELFF. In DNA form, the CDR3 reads TGTGCCAGCAGCTTAGCCCTGACAGGGAACACCGGGGAGCTGTTTTTT. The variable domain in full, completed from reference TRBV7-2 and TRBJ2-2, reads GAGVSQSPSNKVTEKGKDVELRCDPISGHTALYWYRQSLGQGLEFLIYFQGNSAPDKSGLPSDRFSAERTGGSVSTLTIQRTQQEDSAVYLCASSLALTGNTGELFFGEGSRLTVL.

The CDR3 nucleotides are TGTGCCAGCAATACAGATTCACCCCTCCACTTT. It encodes CASNTDSPLHF. The chain carries TRBV6-5 and TRBJ1-6, with D hard to call. Trimming shortened V by 7 bases and J by 8 bases, and 6 bases separated the two germline ends. The CDR3 is 11 amino acids. Germline CDR1 is MNHEY and CDR2 is SVGAGI.

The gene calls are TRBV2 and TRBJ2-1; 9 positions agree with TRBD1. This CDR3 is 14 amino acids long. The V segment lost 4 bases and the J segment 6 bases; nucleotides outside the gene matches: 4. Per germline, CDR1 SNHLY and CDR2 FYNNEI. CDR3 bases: TGTGCCAGCAGTGGGACAGGGGTTGGCAATGAGCAGTTCTTC. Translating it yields CASSGTGVGNEQFF.

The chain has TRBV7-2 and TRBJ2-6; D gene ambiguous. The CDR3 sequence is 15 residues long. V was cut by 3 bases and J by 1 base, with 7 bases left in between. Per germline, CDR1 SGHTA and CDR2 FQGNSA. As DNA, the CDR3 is TGTGCCAGCAGCTTTGATGGATCTGGGGCCAACGTCCTGACTTTC. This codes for CASSFDGSGANVLTF.

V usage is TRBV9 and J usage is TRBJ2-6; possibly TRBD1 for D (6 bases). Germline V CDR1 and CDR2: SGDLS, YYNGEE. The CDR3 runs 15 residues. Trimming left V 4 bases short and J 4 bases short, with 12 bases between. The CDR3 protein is CASSPRTAGANVLTF. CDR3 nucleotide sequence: TGTGCCAGCAGCCCCCGGACAGCCGGGGCCAACGTCCTGACTTTC.

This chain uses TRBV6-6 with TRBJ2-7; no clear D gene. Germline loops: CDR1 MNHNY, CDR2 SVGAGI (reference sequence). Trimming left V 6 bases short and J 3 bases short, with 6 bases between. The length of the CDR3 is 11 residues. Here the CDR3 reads CASRMNYEQYF. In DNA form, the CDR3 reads TGTGCCAGCAGAATGAACTACGAGCAGTACTTC.

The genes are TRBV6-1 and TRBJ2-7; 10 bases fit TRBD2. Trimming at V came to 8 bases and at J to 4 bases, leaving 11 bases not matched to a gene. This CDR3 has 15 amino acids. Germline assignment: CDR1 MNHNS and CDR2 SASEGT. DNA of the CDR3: TGTGCCAGCGGAACCACTAGCGGGGTTACTTACGAGCAGTACTTC. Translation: CASGTTSGVTYEQYF.

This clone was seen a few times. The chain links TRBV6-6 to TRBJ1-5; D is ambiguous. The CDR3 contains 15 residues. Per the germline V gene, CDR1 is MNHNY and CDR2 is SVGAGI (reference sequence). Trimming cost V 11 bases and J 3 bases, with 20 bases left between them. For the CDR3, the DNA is TGTGCCTCCCAGCCCCCCGGGAGCCCCAATCAGCCCCAGCATTTT. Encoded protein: CASQPPGSPNQPQHF.

The CDR3 here is CASSQVPGGGDTQYF. DNA for the CDR3: TGCGCCAGCAGCCAAGTTCCGGGGGGAGGAGATACGCAGTATTTT. J is TRBJ2-3 and V is TRBV4-1; 7 bases match TRBD2. With V trimmed by 1 base and J by 5 bases, 6 bases remained unmatched. Germline assignment: CDR1 MGHRA and CDR2 YSYEKL. The CDR3 contains 15 residues.

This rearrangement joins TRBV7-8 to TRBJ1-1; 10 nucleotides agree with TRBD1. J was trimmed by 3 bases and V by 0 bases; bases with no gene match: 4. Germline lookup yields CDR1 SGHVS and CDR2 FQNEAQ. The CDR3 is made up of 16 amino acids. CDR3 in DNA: TGTGCCAGCAGCTTAGCGGGGACAGGGGTCGACACTGAAGCTTTCTTT. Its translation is CASSLAGTGVDTEAFF.

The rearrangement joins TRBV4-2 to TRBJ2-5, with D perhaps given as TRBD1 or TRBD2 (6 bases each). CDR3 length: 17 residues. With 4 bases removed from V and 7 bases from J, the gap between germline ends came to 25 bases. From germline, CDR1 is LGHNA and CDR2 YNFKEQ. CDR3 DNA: TGTGCCAGCAGCCCAGTGAGGGGGGATCCGCCCGGGGGGACCCAGTACTTC. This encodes CASSPVRGDPPGGTQYF.

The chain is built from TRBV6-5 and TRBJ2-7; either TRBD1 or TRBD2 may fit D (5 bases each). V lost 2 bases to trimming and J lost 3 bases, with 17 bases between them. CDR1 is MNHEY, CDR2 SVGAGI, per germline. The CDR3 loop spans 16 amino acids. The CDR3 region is CASSYGPRDQGYEQYF. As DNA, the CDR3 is TGTGCCAGCAGTTACGGACCCCGGGACCAAGGCTACGAGCAGTACTTC.

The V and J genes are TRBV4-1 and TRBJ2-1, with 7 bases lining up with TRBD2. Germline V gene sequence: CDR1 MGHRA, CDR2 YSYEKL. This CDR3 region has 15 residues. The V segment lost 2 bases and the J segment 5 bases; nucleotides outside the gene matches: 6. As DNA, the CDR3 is TGCGCCAGCAGCCAACCCACTAGCGAGGACAATGAGCAGTTCTTC. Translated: CASSQPTSEDNEQFF.

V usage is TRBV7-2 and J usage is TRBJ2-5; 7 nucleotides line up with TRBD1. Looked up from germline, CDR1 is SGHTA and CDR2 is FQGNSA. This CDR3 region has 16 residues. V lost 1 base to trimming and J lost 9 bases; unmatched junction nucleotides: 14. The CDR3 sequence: CASSLGVGDGQGAQYF. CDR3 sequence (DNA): TGTGCCAGCAGCTTAGGGGTTGGGGACGGCCAGGGGGCCCAGTACTTC.

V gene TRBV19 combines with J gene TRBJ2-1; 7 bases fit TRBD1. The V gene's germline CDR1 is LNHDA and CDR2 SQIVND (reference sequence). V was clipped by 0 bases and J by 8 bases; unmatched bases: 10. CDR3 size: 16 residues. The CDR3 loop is CASSIDRDRLSDEQFF. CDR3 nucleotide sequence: TGTGCCAGTAGTATAGATCGGGACAGACTATCCGATGAGCAGTTCTTC.

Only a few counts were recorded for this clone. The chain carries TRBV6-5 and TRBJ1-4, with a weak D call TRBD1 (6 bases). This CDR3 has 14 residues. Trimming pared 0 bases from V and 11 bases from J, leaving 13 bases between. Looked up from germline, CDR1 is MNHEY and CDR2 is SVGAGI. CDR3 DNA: TGTGCCAGCAGTTACTCACAGGGATTTGGGAAACTGTTTTTT. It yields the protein CASSYSQGFGKLFF.